The clone carrying this TCR beta chain appeared once. The data were produced by immunoSEQ multiplex PCR, yet TCRdb's version contains in-frame clones alone and is incomplete. The table shows roughly 76,000 clones, with roughly 90% occurring only once. This CDR3 has 16 residues. V lost 1 base and J lost 1, with 13 bases in between. Germline V gene lookup returns CDR1 SGHAT and CDR2 FQNNGV. This specimen comes from a study of blood T cell repertoires in COVID-19. The rearrangement joins TRBV11-2 to TRBJ1-1; unclear D gene. The sequenced material came from PBMCs or T cells enriched from blood (not recorded which). The TCR originated in a woman in her fifties or sixties with acute COVID-19. The CDR3 protein is CASSLGLTQRNTEAFF. The CDR3 nucleotides read TGTGCCAGCAGCTTAGGCCTCACACAGAGGAACACTGAAGCTTTCTTT. Full variable domain (remainder filled in from reference TRBV11-2 and TRBJ1-1): EAGVAQSPRYKIIEKRQSVAFWCNPISGHATLYWYQQILGQGPKLLIQFQNNGVVDDSQLPKDRFSAERLKGVDSTLKIQPAKLEDSAVYLCASSLGLTQRNTEAFFGQGTRLTVV.